This entry describes one T cell receptor beta chain. This specimen comes from a study of lymphopenia after photon versus proton radiotherapy. Using immunoSEQ multiplex PCR, the repertoire was profiled, and TCRdb retains in-frame clones only, with some absent. The sample yields some 20,000 clones, about 93% seen once. Germline values: CDR1 GTSNPN, CDR2 SVGIG (reference sequence). J was trimmed by 2 bases and V by 1 base; bases with no gene match: 4. CDR3 size: 16 residues. This specimen consisted of peripheral blood, obtained from a patient treated with photon-based radiotherapy. The chain employs TRBV30 and TRBJ2-6; 8 bases fit TRBD1. The clonotype was recovered from a man aged 55-75 years with pancreatic cancer. In nucleotides, the CDR3 is TGTGCCTGGAGTGACTGGGGACAGGCTGGGGCCAACGTCCTGACTTTC. It is translated as CAWSDWGQAGANVLTF.